The rows below give T cell receptor beta chains drawn from one sample of a study of T cells in Graves' hyperthyroidism and ophthalmopathy. From the multiplex PCR reads, TCRdb called clonotypes with MiXCR, one entry per CDR3 protein. The data hold about 400,000 distinct CDR3 sequences, with 15% to 19% observed a single time. Sequencing was carried out using blood. All receptors come from a woman aged 18 to 35 with Graves' hyperthyroidism. The CDR3 runs from the conserved cysteine through the conserved F or W. A D gene is named only where the DNA matches it firmly. The listing skips clone size in some rows; elsewhere it reads once, few, many or a size class.

v_gene,abundance,d_gene,j_gene,CDR3aa,CDR3nt
TRBV27,many,TRBD2,TRBJ2-7,CASGEGSSYEQYF,TGTGCCAGCGGGGAGGGGAGCTCCTACGAGCAGTACTTC
TRBV25-1,-,-,TRBJ1-1,CASSDTRVANTEAFF,TGTGCCAGCAGTGATACCCGCGTAGCCAACACTGAAGCTTTCTTT
TRBV9,-,TRBD2,TRBJ2-1,CASSRAGGSNEQFF,TGTGCCAGCAGTCGAGCGGGAGGCAGCAATGAGCAGTTCTTC
TRBV11-2,many,-,TRBJ2-5,CASSPGGRGVETQYF,TGTGCCAGCAGCCCCGGGGGCCGGGGGGTAGAGACCCAGTACTTC
TRBV3-1,-,-,TRBJ1-5,CASSQDSGGFPDQPQHF,TGTGCCAGCAGCCAAGATTCGGGGGGCTTCCCCGATCAGCCCCAGCATTTT
TRBV13,-,-,TRBJ2-7,CASSLGFYYEQYF,TGTGCCAGCAGCTTAGGGTTTTACTACGAGCAGTACTTC
TRBV19,-,TRBD1,TRBJ2-1,CASTLQGAYNEQFF,TGTGCCAGTACCCTCCAGGGGGCCTACAATGAGCAGTTCTTC
TRBV7-3,-,-,TRBJ2-7,CASSLKSRGARQYF,TGTGCCAGCAGCTTAAAATCTAGGGGCGCAAGGCAGTACTTC
TRBV6-1,few,-,TRBJ2-1,CASSPWGPGYNEQFF,TGTGCCAGCAGTCCCTGGGGTCCGGGCTACAATGAGCAGTTCTTC
TRBV5-1,many,-,TRBJ1-5,CASSLDGFQPQHF,TGCGCCAGCAGCTTGGATGGGTTTCAGCCCCAGCATTTT
TRBV3-1,-,-,TRBJ1-3,CASSQYRRNTIYF,TGTGCCAGCAGCCAATACAGGCGAAACACCATATATTTT
TRBV19,few,TRBD1,TRBJ1-2,CASSEQGIGYTF,TGTGCCAGTAGTGAACAGGGGATTGGCTACACCTTC
TRBV24-1,many,TRBD1,TRBJ2-7,CATSDKDRGWDVYEQYF,TGTGCCACCAGTGACAAGGACAGGGGTTGGGATGTTTACGAGCAGTACTTC
TRBV2,many,TRBD1,TRBJ2-7,CASSLGDRGRKVEQYF,TGTGCCAGCAGTTTGGGGGACAGGGGGCGCAAGGTGGAGCAGTACTTC
TRBV29-1,many,-,TRBJ2-7,CSVYTGYEQYF,TGCAGCGTTTATACAGGCTACGAGCAGTACTTC
TRBV28,many,TRBD1,TRBJ1-5,CASSSPGGRRSNQPQHF,TGTGCCAGCAGTTCCCCAGGGGGTCGTCGCAGCAATCAGCCCCAGCATTTT
TRBV7-9,many,-,TRBJ1-5,CASSPEGSQPQHF,TGTGCCAGCAGCCCGGAAGGTTCTCAGCCCCAGCATTTT